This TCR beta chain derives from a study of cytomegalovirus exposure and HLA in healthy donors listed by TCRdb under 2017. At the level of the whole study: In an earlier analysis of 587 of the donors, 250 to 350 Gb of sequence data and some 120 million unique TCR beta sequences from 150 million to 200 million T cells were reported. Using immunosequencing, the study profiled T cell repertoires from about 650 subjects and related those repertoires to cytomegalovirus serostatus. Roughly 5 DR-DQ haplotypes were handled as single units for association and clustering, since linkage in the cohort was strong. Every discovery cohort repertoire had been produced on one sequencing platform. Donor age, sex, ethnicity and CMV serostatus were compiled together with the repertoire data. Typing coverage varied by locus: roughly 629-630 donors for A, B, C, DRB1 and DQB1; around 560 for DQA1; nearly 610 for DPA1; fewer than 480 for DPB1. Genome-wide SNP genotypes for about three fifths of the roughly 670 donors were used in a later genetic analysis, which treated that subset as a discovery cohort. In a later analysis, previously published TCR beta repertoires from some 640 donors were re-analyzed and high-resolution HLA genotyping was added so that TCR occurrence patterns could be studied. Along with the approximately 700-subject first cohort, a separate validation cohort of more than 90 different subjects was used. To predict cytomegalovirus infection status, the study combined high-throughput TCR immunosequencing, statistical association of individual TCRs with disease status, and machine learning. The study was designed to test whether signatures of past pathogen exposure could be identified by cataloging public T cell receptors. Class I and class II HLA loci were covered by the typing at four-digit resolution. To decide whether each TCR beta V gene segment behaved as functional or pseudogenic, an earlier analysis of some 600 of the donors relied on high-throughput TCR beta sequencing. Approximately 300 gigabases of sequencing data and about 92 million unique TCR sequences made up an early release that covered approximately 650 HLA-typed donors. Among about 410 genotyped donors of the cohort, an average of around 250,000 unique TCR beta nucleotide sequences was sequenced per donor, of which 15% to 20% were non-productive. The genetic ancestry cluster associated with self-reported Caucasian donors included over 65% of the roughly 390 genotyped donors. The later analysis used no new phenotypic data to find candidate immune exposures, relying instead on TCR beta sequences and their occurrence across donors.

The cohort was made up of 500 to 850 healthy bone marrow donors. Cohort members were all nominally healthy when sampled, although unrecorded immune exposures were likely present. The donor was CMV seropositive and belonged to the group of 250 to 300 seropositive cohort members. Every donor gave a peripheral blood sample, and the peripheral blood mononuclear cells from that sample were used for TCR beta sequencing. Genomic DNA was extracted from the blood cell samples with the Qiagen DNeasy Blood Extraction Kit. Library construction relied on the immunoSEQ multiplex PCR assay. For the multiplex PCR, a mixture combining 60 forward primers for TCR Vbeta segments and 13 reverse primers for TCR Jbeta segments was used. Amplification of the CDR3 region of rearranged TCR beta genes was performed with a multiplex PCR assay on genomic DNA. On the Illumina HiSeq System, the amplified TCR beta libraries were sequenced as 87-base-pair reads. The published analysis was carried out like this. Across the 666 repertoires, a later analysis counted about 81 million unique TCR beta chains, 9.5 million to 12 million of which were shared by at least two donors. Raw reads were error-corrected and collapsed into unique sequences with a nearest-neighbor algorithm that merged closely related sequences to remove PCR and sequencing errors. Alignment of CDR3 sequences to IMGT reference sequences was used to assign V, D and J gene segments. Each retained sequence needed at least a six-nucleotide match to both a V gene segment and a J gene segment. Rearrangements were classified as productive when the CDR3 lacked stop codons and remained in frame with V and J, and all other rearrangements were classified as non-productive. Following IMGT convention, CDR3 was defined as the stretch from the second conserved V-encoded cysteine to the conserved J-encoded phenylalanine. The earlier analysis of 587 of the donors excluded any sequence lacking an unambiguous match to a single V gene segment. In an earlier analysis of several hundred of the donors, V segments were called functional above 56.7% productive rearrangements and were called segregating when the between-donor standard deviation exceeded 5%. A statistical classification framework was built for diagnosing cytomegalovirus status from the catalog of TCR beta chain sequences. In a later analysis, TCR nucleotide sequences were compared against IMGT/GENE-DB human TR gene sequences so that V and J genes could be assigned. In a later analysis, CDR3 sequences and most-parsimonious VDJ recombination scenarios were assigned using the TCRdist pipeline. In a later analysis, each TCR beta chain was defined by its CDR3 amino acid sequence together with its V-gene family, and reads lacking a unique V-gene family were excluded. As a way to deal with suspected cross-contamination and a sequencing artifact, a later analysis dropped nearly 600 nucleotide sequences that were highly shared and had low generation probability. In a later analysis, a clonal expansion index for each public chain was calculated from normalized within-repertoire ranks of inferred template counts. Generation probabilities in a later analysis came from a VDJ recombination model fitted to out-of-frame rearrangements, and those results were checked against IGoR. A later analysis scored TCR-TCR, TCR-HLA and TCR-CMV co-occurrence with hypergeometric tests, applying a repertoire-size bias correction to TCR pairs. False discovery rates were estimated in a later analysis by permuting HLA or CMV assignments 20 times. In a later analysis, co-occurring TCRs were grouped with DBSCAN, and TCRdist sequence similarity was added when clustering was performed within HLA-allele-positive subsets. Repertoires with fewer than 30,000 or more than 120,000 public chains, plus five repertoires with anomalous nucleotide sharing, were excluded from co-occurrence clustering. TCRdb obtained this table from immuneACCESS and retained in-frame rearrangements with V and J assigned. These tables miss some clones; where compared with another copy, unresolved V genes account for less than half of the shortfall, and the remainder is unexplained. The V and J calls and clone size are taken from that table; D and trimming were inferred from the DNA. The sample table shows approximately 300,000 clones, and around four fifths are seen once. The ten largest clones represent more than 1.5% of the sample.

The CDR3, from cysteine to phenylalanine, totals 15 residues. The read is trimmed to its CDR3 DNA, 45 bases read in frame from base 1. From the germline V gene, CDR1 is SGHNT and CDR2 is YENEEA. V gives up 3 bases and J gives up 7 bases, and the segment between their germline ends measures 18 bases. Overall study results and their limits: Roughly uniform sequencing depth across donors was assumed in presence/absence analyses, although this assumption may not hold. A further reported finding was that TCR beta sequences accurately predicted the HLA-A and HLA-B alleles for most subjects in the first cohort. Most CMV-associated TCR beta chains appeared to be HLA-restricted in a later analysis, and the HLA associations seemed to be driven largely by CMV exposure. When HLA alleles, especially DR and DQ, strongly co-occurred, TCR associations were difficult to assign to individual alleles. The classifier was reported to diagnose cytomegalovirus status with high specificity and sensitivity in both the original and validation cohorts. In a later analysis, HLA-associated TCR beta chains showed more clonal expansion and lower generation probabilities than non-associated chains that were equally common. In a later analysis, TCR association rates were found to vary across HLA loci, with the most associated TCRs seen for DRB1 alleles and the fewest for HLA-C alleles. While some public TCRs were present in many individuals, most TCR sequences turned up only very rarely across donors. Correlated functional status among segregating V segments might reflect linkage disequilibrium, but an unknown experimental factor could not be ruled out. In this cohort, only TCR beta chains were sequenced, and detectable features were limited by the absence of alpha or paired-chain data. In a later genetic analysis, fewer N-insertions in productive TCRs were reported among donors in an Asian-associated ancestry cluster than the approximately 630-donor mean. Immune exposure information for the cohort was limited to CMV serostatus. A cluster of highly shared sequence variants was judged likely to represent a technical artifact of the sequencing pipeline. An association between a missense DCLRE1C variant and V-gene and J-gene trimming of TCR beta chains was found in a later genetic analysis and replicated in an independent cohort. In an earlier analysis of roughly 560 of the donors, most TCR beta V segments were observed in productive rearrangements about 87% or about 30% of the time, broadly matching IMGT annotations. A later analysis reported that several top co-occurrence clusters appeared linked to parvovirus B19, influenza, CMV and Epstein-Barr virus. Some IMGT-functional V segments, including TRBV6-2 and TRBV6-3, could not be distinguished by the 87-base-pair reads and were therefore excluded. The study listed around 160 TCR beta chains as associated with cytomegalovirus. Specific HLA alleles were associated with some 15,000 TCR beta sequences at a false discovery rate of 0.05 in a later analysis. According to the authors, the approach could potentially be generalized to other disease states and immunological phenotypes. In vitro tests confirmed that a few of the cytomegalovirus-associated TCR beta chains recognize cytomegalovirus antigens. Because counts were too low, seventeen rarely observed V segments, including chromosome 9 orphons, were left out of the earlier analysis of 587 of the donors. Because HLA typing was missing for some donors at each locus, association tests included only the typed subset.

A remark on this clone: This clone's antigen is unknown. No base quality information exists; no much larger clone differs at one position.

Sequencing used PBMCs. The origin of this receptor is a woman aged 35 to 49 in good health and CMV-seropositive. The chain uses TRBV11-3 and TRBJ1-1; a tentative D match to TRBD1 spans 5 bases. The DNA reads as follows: TGTGCCAGCAGCTTCGAATCCGGGACGGGACTTGAAGCTTTCTTT. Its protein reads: CASSFESGTGLEAFF.